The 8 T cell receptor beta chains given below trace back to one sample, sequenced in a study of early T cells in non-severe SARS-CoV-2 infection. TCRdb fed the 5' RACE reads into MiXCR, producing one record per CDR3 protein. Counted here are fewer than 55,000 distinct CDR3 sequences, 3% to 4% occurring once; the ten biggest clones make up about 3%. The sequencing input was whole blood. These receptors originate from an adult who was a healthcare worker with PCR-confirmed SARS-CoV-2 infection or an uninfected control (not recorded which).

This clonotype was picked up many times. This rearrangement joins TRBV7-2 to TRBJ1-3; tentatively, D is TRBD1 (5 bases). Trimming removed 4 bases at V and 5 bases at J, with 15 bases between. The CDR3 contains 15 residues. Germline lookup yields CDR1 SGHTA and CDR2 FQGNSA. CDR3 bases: TGTGCCAGCAGCTGGACGGTGGGGCAGCGAAACACCATATATTTT. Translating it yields CASSWTVGQRNTIYF.

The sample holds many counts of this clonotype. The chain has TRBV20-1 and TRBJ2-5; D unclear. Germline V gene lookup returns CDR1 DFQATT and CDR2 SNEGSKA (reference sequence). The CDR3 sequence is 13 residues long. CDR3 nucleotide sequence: TGCAGCCCTAACAAGCAGAATCAAGAGACCCAGTACTTC. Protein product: CSPNKQNQETQYF.

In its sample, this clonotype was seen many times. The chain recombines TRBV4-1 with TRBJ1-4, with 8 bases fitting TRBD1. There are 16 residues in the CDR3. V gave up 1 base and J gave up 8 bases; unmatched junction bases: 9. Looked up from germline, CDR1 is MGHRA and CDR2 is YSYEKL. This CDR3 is CASSQGKDRVDEKLFF. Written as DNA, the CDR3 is TGCGCCAGCAGCCAAGGAAAGGACAGGGTCGACGAAAAACTGTTTTTT.

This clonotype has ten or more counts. The CDR3 DNA reads as TGTGCCATCAGTGAGTCGACGGGGGGCGGTTCTCAGCCCCAGCATTTT. Protein: CAISESTGGGSQPQHF. The chain is built from TRBV10-3 and TRBJ1-5; weak D call: TRBD1 (6 bases). The germline gives CDR1 ENHRY, CDR2 SYGVKD. This CDR3 has 16 amino acids. Between the trimmed V and J ends, which lost 0 bases and 6 bases, there was a span of 15 bases.

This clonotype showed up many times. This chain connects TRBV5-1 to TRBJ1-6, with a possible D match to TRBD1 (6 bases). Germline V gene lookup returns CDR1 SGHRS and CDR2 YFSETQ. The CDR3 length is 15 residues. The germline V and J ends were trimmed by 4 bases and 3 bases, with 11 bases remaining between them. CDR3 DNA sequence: TGCGCCAGCAGCGAGAGGACAGACTATAATTCACCCCTCCACTTT. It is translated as CASSERTDYNSPLHF.

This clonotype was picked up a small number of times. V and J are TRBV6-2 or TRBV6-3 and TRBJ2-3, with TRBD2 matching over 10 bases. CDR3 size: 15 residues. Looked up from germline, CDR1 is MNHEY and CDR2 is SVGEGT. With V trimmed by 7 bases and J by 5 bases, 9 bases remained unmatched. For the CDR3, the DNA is TGTGCCAGCACCCCACTAGCGGGGAAAAGAGATACGCAGTATTTT. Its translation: CASTPLAGKRDTQYF.

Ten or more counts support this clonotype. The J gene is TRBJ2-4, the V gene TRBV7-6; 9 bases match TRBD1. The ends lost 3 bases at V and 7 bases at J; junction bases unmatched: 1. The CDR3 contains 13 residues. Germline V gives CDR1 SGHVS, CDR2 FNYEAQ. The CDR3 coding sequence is TGTGCCAGCAGCTTGACAGGGGGGAACATTCAGTACTTC. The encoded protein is CASSLTGGNIQYF.

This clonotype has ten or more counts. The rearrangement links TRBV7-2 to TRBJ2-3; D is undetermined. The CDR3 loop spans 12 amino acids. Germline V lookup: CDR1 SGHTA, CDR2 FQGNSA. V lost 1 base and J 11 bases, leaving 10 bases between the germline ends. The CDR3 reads CASSLGRLGQYF. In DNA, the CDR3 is TGTGCCAGCAGCTTAGGACGTCTCGGGCAGTATTTT. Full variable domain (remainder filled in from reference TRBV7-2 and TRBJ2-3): GAGVSQSPSNKVTEKGKDVELRCDPISGHTALYWYRQSLGQGLEFLIYFQGNSAPDKSGLPSDRFSAERTGGSVSTLTIQRTQQEDSAVYLCASSLGRLGQYFGPGTRLTVL.